This is a list of T cell receptor beta chains from one sample in a study of cytotoxic CD8 clonotypes in ibrutinib-treated CLL. Clones were sequenced by immunoSEQ multiplex PCR, and TCRdb holds only the in-frame ones, with some missing. The sample carries over 110,000 clones, around 90% recorded once. The sequencing here drew on PBMCs, taken after 12 months of ibrutinib treatment. These TCRs come from a human donor with chronic lymphocytic leukemia. CDR3s include the opening cysteine and the closing phenylalanine or tryptophan. The order of the fields is D gene, clone size, J gene, V gene, CDR3 DNA, CDR3 protein. A D gene is named only where the DNA matches it firmly. A clone size is listed for some rows: how often the clone was seen (once, few, many), or a class if it is expanded.

TRBD2	.	TRBJ2-3	TRBV7-9	TGTGCCAGCAGCACCCCGGTAGCGGGATACACAGATACGCAGTATTTT	CASSTPVAGYTDTQYF
TRBD2	.	TRBJ2-7	TRBV6-7	TGTGCCAGCAGAGAATACAAGGAAAGCGGGAGGGACTACGAGCAGTACTTC	CASREYKESGRDYEQYF
TRBD1	.	TRBJ2-7	TRBV7-6	TGTGCCAGCAGCACCACGGACAGGGATTACGAGCAGTACTTC	CASSTTDRDYEQYF
TRBD2	once	TRBJ2-7	TRBV25-1	TGTGCCAGCAGTGAAGGCTCTAGCGGGAAGAGAGAGCAGTACTTC	CASSEGSSGKREQYF
.	.	TRBJ2-5	TRBV16	TGTGCCAGCAGCCAATCGAGGGAAGAGACCCAGTACTTC	CASSQSREETQYF
.	.	TRBJ2-7	TRBV29-1	TGCAGCGTTGCCGGGGGCTGGAACGAGCAGTACTTC	CSVAGGWNEQYF
TRBD2	.	TRBJ2-7	TRBV10-1	TGCGCCAGCAGTGATAGTAGCGGGAGGTACTCCTACGAGCAGTACTTC	CASSDSSGRYSYEQYF
.	.	TRBJ2-2	TRBV7-9	TGTGCCAGCAGGGTCGGGCGGATGAGCACCGGGGAGCTGTTTTTT	CASRVGRMSTGELFF
TRBD2	.	TRBJ2-7	TRBV27	TGTGCCAGCAGTTCGGGTCCGGGACTGCGGGGGAACTCCTACGAGCAGTACTTC	CASSSGPGLRGNSYEQYF
TRBD1	few	TRBJ1-1	TRBV25-1	TGTGCCAGCAGCCGGGACAGAGGGTTCACTGAAGCTTTCTTT	CASSRDRGFTEAFF
.	many	TRBJ2-7	TRBV29-1	TGCAGCGCCACCGGGATAGCTGGCGAGCAGTACTTC	CSATGIAGEQYF
.	.	TRBJ2-2	TRBV11-2	TGTGCCAGCAGCTTAATGGGGGCAGCGAACACCGGGGAGCTGTTTTTT	CASSLMGAANTGELFF
TRBD1	.	TRBJ2-5	TRBV7-9	TGTGCCAGCAGACAGGGGAGCGCGGGCCAGTACTTC	CASRQGSAGQYF
.	.	TRBJ2-1	TRBV11-3	TGTGCCAGCAGCTATAGGGCGCCACCAAACAATGGGCAGTTCTTC	CASSYRAPPNNGQFF
TRBD2	.	TRBJ2-3	TRBV4-3	TGCGCCAGCAGCCGCCGAGTTGGGTCAAGCGGGGGCTCCACAGATACGCAGTATTTT	CASSRRVGSSGGSTDTQYF
TRBD2	.	TRBJ2-3	TRBV4-1	TGCGCCAGCAGCCAAGATGCGGGAGCTAGCACAGATACGCAGTATTTT	CASSQDAGASTDTQYF
.	.	TRBJ1-1	TRBV19	TGTGCCAGTAGTATCGGGGACATATATAGGAGCACTGAAGCTTTCTTT	CASSIGDIYRSTEAFF
TRBD2	.	TRBJ2-2	TRBV4-3	TGCGCCAGCAGCCAAGATCGGGCTAGCGGGAACACCGGGGAGCTGTTTTTT	CASSQDRASGNTGELFF
.	.	TRBJ2-7	TRBV11-2	TGTGCCAGCAGCTTAGGCCGGGGTGGGATCTACGAGCAGTACTTC	CASSLGRGGIYEQYF
.	.	TRBJ1-2	TRBV19	TGTGCCAGTAGTATGGGGACGAACGGTGATGGCTACACCTTC	CASSMGTNGDGYTF
.	few	TRBJ2-1	TRBV7-3	TGTGCCAGCAGCTTAAACGGGGGATCCTACAATGAGCAGTTCTTC	CASSLNGGSYNEQFF
TRBD2	once	TRBJ2-7	TRBV11-2	TGTGCCAGCAGCCCGGGACTAGCGGTGGAGTGGGAATACGAGCAGTACTTC	CASSPGLAVEWEYEQYF
TRBD1	.	TRBJ1-5	TRBV19	TGTGCCAGTACTCACGTCCCGGGACAGCATAATCAGCCCCAGCATTTT	CASTHVPGQHNQPQHF
.	once	TRBJ1-2	TRBV29-1	TGCAGCGTTATTTCAGGGACTAACTATGGCTACACCTTC	CSVISGTNYGYTF
.	.	TRBJ2-3	TRBV7-2	TGTGCCAGCAGCTTGTGGGGGGGCGGCACAGATACGCAGTATTTT	CASSLWGGGTDTQYF
TRBD2	.	TRBJ2-7	TRBV2	TGTGCCAGCAGTGGGGCGACTAGCGGGACCTCCTACGAGCAGTACTTC	CASSGATSGTSYEQYF
TRBD2	.	TRBJ2-7	TRBV6-5	TGTGCCAGCAGTGCGCGGGAGGACTCTTTTTACGAGCAGTACTTC	CASSAREDSFYEQYF
.	once	TRBJ1-3	TRBV9	TGTGCCAGCAGCGTAGCGGGAGGTCCCCCTGGAAACACCATATATTTT	CASSVAGGPPGNTIYF
TRBD2	.	TRBJ2-1	TRBV7-9	TGTGCCAGCAGCTTACTTCTAGCGGGATTGGATGAGCAGTTCTTC	CASSLLLAGLDEQFF
.	.	TRBJ2-6	TRBV5-5	TGTGCCAGCAGCTTGTGGGAAGGGGCCAACGTCCTGACTTTC	CASSLWEGANVLTF
TRBD1	.	TRBJ1-2	TRBV28	TGTGCCAGCAGTCGGGACAGAGCTAACTATGGCTACACCTTC	CASSRDRANYGYTF
TRBD1	.	TRBJ1-2	TRBV9	TGTGCCAGCAGCGTAGGCGGGACAGACTATGGCTACACCTTC	CASSVGGTDYGYTF
TRBD1	.	TRBJ2-3	TRBV5-1	TGCGCCAGCAGCTCCACTTGGACAGGGGCCGCAGATACGCAGTATTTT	CASSSTWTGAADTQYF
TRBD2	.	TRBJ2-1	TRBV2	TGTGCCAGCAGTGACAGCGGGGCTTACAATGAGCAGTTCTTC	CASSDSGAYNEQFF
.	.	TRBJ1-5	TRBV27	TGTGCCAGCAGCCCCGGGTATAGCAATCAGCCCCAGCATTTT	CASSPGYSNQPQHF
.	.	TRBJ1-1	TRBV4-3	TGCGCCAGCAGCCGAGGACTGACCACTGAAGCTTTCTTT	CASSRGLTTEAFF
.	.	TRBJ2-6	TRBV5-8	TGTGCCAGCAGCTTGTGGAATAGCGTCATCTCTGGGGCCAACGTCCTGACTTTC	CASSLWNSVISGANVLTF
.	.	TRBJ1-3	TRBV11-2	TGTGCCAGCAGCCTAGGTGGCTCTGGAAACACCATATATTTT	CASSLGGSGNTIYF
TRBD2	.	TRBJ2-7	TRBV28	TGTGCCAGCACATCGGTGCGGGAGATCTCCTACGAGCAGTACTTC	CASTSVREISYEQYF
.	.	TRBJ2-7	TRBV7-8	TGTGCCAGCACCGGCCGGGACATAACCTACGAGCAGTACTTC	CASTGRDITYEQYF
TRBD1	.	TRBJ2-3	TRBV7-9	TGTGCCAGCAGCCCAGACAGGGCGATGGATACGCAGTATTTT	CASSPDRAMDTQYF
.	once	TRBJ1-1	TRBV4-2	TGTGCCAGCAGCCAAGCTAACGGGAACACTGAAGCTTTCTTT	CASSQANGNTEAFF
TRBD1	.	TRBJ1-4	TRBV5-4	TGTGCCAGCAGCCGCGGACAGGGGCCAGACGAAAAACTGTTTTTT	CASSRGQGPDEKLFF
.	.	TRBJ2-1	TRBV27	TGTGCCAGCAGTTTGCGCTCCCGGCCCCCGACTCTGTACAATGAGCAGTTCTTC	CASSLRSRPPTLYNEQFF
TRBD2	.	TRBJ2-7	TRBV28	TGTGCCAGCAGCGCTAGCGGGAGTTCCGGGCAGTACTTC	CASSASGSSGQYF
TRBD2	.	TRBJ2-1	TRBV12-5	TGTGCTAGTGGTTTCCATACTAGCGGGAAGTACAATGAGCAGTTCTTC	CASGFHTSGKYNEQFF
TRBD1	.	TRBJ2-7	TRBV25-1	TGTGCCAGCAGTGAATATAGTTCTAGGACAGGGGTTTACGAGCAGTACTTC	CASSEYSSRTGVYEQYF
TRBD2	.	TRBJ2-7	TRBV27	TGTGCCAGCAGTTTCGGACTAGCAGGCGAGCAGTACTTC	CASSFGLAGEQYF
.	.	TRBJ2-2	TRBV30	TGTGCCTGGAGTAACCAGGAGCCGTTCACCGGGGAGCTGTTTTTT	CAWSNQEPFTGELFF
TRBD1	.	TRBJ2-1	TRBV7-9	TGTGCCAGCAGCCCACCTGGGGGGGACAGGGGGATTAATGAGCAGTTCTTC	CASSPPGGDRGINEQFF
.	.	TRBJ2-5	TRBV5-1	TGCGCCAGCAGCTCCTCGAGGGGAGTGATAGTTGGAGAGACCCAGTACTTC	CASSSSRGVIVGETQYF
.	.	TRBJ2-2	TRBV4-1	TGCGCCAGCAGCCAACCAACAGGGACCGGGGAGCTGTTTTTT	CASSQPTGTGELFF
.	.	TRBJ2-7	TRBV28	TGTGCCAGCAGTTTAAGTCGGCCCTTGAGCGAGCAGTACTTC	CASSLSRPLSEQYF
.	.	TRBJ1-2	TRBV28	TGTGCCAGCAGTTCACACGCCCTGTTGGCCTATGGCTACACCTTC	CASSSHALLAYGYTF
TRBD2	.	TRBJ2-1	TRBV4-3	TGCGCCAGCAGCCAAGGACTAGCGGACTCCTACAATGAGCAGTTCTTC	CASSQGLADSYNEQFF
.	.	TRBJ2-3	TRBV7-2	TGTGCCAGCAGACGGGCGGGATCTTTCACAGATACGCAGTATTTT	CASRRAGSFTDTQYF
.	.	TRBJ1-1	TRBV7-8	TGTGCCAGCACAGGGGAAGTCACTGAAGCTTTCTTT	CASTGEVTEAFF
.	.	TRBJ1-3	TRBV27	TGTGCCAGCAAGGACAGTTCTGGAAACACCATATATTTT	CASKDSSGNTIYF
.	.	TRBJ1-3	TRBV5-1	TGCGCCAGCAGCTTGGATCCAGTGATCTCTGGAAACACCATATATTTT	CASSLDPVISGNTIYF